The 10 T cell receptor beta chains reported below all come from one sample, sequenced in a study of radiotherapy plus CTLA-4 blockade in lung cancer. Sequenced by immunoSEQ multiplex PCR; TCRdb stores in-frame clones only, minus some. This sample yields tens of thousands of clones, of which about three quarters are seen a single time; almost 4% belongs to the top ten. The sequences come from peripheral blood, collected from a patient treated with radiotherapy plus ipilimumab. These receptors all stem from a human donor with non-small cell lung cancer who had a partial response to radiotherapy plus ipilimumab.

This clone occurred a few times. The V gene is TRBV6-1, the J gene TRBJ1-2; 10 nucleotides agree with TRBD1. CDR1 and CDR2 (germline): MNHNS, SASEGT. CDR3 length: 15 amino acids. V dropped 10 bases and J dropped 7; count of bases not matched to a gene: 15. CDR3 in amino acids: CATRFGDRGRRGYTF. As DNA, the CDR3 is TGTGCCACACGGTTTGGGGACAGGGGTCGCCGTGGCTACACCTTC.

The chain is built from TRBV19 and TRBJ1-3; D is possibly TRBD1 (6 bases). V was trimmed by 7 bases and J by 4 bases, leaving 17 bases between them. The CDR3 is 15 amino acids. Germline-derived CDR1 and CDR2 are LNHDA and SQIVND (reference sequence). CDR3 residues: CASTDPGGPGNTIYF. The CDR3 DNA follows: TGTGCCAGTACCGACCCGGGGGGGCCCGGAAACACCATATATTTT.

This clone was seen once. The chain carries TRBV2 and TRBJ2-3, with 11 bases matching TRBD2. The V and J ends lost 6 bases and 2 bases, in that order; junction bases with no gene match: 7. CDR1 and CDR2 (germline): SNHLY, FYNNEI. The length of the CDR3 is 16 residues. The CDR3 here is CASSVSSGGITDTQYF. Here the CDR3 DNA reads TGTGCCAGCAGCGTTTCTAGCGGGGGGATCACAGATACGCAGTATTTT.

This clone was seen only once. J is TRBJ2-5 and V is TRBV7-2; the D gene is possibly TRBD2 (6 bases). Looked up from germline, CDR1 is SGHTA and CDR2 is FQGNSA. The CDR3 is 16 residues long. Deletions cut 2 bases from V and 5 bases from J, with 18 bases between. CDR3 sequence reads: CASSLSFGGVGETQYF. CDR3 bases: TGTGCCAGCAGCTTAAGTTTCGGAGGGGTCGGCGAGACCCAGTACTTC.

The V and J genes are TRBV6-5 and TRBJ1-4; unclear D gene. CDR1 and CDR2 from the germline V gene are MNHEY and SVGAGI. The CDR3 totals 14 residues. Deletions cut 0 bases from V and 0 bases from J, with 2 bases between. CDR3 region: CASSYSTTNEKLFF. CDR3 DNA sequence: TGTGCCAGCAGTTACTCTACAACTAATGAAAAACTGTTTTTT.

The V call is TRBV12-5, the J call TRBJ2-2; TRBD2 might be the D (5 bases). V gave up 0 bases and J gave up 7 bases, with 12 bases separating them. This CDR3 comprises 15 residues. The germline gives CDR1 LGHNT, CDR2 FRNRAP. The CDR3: CASGLVTRAGGELFF. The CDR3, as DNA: TGTGCTAGTGGTTTGGTAACGAGGGCAGGCGGGGAGCTGTTTTTT.

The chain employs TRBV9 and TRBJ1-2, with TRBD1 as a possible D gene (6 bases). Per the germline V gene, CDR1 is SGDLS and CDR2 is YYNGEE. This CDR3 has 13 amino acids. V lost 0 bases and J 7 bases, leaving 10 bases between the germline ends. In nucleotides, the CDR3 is TGTGCCAGCAGCGTAGACAGGGCAGGTGGCTACACCTTC. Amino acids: CASSVDRAGGYTF.

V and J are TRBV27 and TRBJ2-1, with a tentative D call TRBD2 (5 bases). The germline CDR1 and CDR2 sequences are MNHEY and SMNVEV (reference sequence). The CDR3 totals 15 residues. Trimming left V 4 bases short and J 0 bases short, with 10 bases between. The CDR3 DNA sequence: TGTGCCAGCAGTTCACTAGGTAGCTCCTACAATGAGCAGTTCTTC. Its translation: CASSSLGSSYNEQFF.

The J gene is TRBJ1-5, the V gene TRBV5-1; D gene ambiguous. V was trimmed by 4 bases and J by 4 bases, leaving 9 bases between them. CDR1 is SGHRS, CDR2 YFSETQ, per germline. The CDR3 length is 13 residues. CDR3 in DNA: TGCGCCAGCAGCCCGGCGGGGAATCAGCCCCAGCATTTT. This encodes CASSPAGNQPQHF.

CDR3 bases: TGTGCCAGTAGTAGGCAGTTGGGGAGTAATGAGCAGTTCTTC. It codes for CASSRQLGSNEQFF. The chain has TRBV19 and TRBJ2-1, with a tentative D call TRBD2 (5 bases). V lost 4 bases and J 7 bases, leaving 14 bases between the germline ends. The CDR3 loop spans 14 amino acids. Germline CDR1 reads LNHDA; CDR2 reads SQIVND (reference sequence). Complete variable domain (other parts from reference TRBV19 and TRBJ2-1): DGGITQSPKYLFRKEGQNVTLSCEQNLNHDAMYWYRQDPGQGLRLIYYSQIVNDFQKGDIAEGYSVSREKKESFPLTVTSAQKNPTAFYLCASSRQLGSNEQFFGPGTRLTVL.